Reported below is one T cell receptor (beta chain). The data originate from a study of PD-L1 blockade in urothelial cancer. Generated by immunoSEQ multiplex PCR, the TCRdb table keeps only in-frame clones and is missing some. Of 50,000 to 65,000 clones listed, roughly 84% are singletons. Between 1 and 8 samples, pretreatment and on-treatment, were given by each patient. The CDR3 is 15 amino acids. Germline V lookup: CDR1 SGHTA, CDR2 FQGTGA. The V segment lost 6 bases and the J segment 6 bases; nucleotides outside the gene matches: 8. The chain uses TRBV7-3 and TRBJ2-2; 9 bases line up with TRBD1. This receptor was obtained from a man aged 35 to 55 with urothelial cancer. This specimen consisted of PBMCs, obtained around atezolizumab (anti-PD-L1) treatment. CDR3 protein: CASRPQGAKAGELFF. The DNA of the CDR3 is TGTGCCAGCAGGCCACAGGGGGCGAAAGCCGGGGAGCTGTTTTTT. Full variable domain (remainder filled in from reference TRBV7-3 and TRBJ2-2): GAGVSQTPSNKVTEKGKYVELRCDPISGHTALYWYRQSLGQGPEFLIYFQGTGAADDSGLPNDRFFAVRPEGSVSTLKIQRTERGDSAVYLCASRPQGAKAGELFFGEGSRLTVL.